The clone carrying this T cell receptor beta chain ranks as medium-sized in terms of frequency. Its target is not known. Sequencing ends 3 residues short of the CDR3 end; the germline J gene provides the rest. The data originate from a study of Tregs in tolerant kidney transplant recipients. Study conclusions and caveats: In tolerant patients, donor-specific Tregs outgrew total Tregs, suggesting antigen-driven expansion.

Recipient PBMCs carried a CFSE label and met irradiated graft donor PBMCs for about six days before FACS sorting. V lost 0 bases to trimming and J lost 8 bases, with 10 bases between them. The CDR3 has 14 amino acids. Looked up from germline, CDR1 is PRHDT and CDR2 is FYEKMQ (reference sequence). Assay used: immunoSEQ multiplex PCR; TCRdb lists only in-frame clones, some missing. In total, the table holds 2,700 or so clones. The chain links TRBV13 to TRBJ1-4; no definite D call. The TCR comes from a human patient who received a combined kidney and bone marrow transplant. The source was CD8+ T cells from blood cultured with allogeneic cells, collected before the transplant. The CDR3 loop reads CASSLGRGGEKLFF. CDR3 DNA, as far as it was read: TGTGCCAGCAGCTTAGGCCGGGGAGGAGAAAAA.